Listed here are 21 T cell receptor beta chains from one sample, sequenced in a study of long-term antiretroviral therapy in people with HIV. Assay version v3.0 of immunoSEQ was used, and it was run at survey level. Sequenced by immunoSEQ multiplex PCR; TCRdb stores in-frame clones only, minus some. Among 16,000 or so clones listed, 85% to 95% were seen once. The sequencing used unsorted PBMCs, collected approximately 11 years after starting antiretroviral therapy. All receptors derive from a man aged 25-45 years with HIV.

The chain recombines TRBV5-1 with TRBJ2-1, with D unclear. V gave up 2 bases and J gave up 9 bases, with 15 bases separating them. Germline-derived CDR1 and CDR2 are SGHRS and YFSETQ. This CDR3 has 14 residues. CDR3 nucleotides: TGCGCCAGCAGCTTTGAAGATTACTCTATTGAGCAGTTCTTC. Amino acids: CASSFEDYSIEQFF.

The V gene is TRBV10-2, the J gene TRBJ1-1; D gene uncertain. The CDR3 runs 13 residues. V lost 4 bases, J lost 7 bases, and 13 bases lay in between. Germline loops: CDR1 WSHSY, CDR2 SAAADI. CDR3 nucleotide sequence: TGCGCCAGCAGTGGGAAACCGGACGGTGAAGCTTTCTTT. Its protein is CASSGKPDGEAFF.

The chain combines TRBV19 with TRBJ1-2; D call uncertain. The germline V gene has CDR1 LNHDA and CDR2 SQIVND (reference sequence). Trimming left V 9 bases short and J 4 bases short, with 9 bases between. The CDR3 has 11 residues. The CDR3 loop reads CASSPGYGYTF. CDR3 bases: TGTGCCAGCTCCCCAGGCTATGGCTACACCTTC. The full variable domain, completed using reference TRBV19 and TRBJ1-2, is DGGITQSPKYLFRKEGQNVTLSCEQNLNHDAMYWYRQDPGQGLRLIYYSQIVNDFQKGDIAEGYSVSREKKESFPLTVTSAQKNPTAFYLCASSPGYGYTFGSGTRLTVV.

The chain has TRBV7-2 and TRBJ2-7, with D hard to call. This CDR3 is 13 amino acids long. V was pared by 5 bases and J by 1 base, with 9 bases between. CDR1 is SGHTA, CDR2 FQGNSA, per germline. CDR3 DNA sequence: TGTGCCAGCAGCCCGGCCGTATCCTACGAGCAGTACGTC. It is translated as CASSPAVSYEQYV.

V is TRBV11-2 and J is TRBJ1-5; D is undetermined. Per the germline V gene, CDR1 is SGHAT and CDR2 is FQNNGV. The CDR3 sequence is 14 residues long. The V end lost 0 bases, the J end lost 8 bases, and 11 bases lay between the germline ends. The CDR3 is CASSLDRKSEPQHF. The CDR3 nucleotides are TGTGCCAGCAGCTTAGATCGTAAATCGGAGCCCCAGCATTTT.

The chain is built from TRBV6-1 and TRBJ2-3, with 8 positions matching TRBD2. The CDR3 is made up of 14 amino acids. Germline lookup yields CDR1 MNHNS and CDR2 SASEGT. After removal of 6 bases from V and 3 bases from J, the junction contained 5 bases not matched to a gene. The CDR3 loop reads CASRRGGGTDTQYF. The CDR3 DNA reads as TGTGCCAGCAGACGGGGGGGCGGGACAGATACGCAGTATTTT.

The V gene is TRBV5-4, the J gene TRBJ2-3; 12 bases match TRBD2. V trimming: 4 bases; J trimming: 1 base; junction bases outside the gene matches: 10. This CDR3 is 18 amino acids long. Germline CDR1 and CDR2: SGHNT and YYREEE (reference sequence). CDR3 in DNA: TGTGCCAGCAGCGTACCTAGCGGGGGGGGTGAGGGCACAGATACGCAGTATTTT. Translating gives CASSVPSGGGEGTDTQYF.

The rearrangement uses TRBV6-1 and TRBJ2-5; the D gene is possibly TRBD2 (7 bases). The CDR3 runs 15 residues. CDR1 and CDR2 from the germline V gene are MNHNS and SASEGT. The germline V and J ends were trimmed by 1 base and 5 bases, with 14 bases remaining between them. The CDR3 region has the DNA TGTGCCAGCAGTGAAGGCGGCGGGGGCGGGGAGACCCAGTACTTC. Protein product: CASSEGGGGGETQYF.

This rearrangement joins TRBV7-9 to TRBJ2-2, with D perhaps TRBD2 (6 bases). This CDR3 has 14 amino acids. Germline values: CDR1 SEHNR, CDR2 FQNEAQ (reference sequence). V was shortened by 3 bases and J by 5 bases, with 10 bases between the two germline ends. The CDR3 sequence: CASSFLGRTGELFF. The CDR3 DNA follows: TGTGCCAGCAGCTTCCTCGGGAGAACCGGGGAGCTGTTTTTT.

The chain combines TRBV6-6 with TRBJ1-4; D might be TRBD1 (5 bases). The CDR3 totals 14 residues. V gave up 6 bases and J gave up 5 bases, with 13 bases separating them. Germline V CDR1 and CDR2: MNHNY, SVGAGI (reference sequence). This chain's CDR3 is CASSTGTVNEKLFF. Here the CDR3 DNA reads TGTGCCAGCAGCACCGGGACGGTGAATGAAAAACTGTTTTTT.

This clone was seen only once. This chain connects TRBV5-1 to TRBJ2-1, with 7 nucleotides matching TRBD1. Germline V gene lookup returns CDR1 SGHRS and CDR2 YFSETQ. The J segment lost 7 bases and the V segment lost 4 bases, leaving 8 bases of the junction unmatched. The CDR3 is 14 residues long. CDR3 sequence: CASSVGTASNEQFF. The CDR3 DNA sequence: TGCGCCAGCAGCGTCGGGACAGCTTCAAATGAGCAGTTCTTC.

This clone was picked up a small number of times. The chain couples TRBV27 to TRBJ1-2; 10 bases fit TRBD1. Trimming removed 7 bases from V and 9 bases from J; junction bases left unmatched: 8. Germline CDR1 reads MNHEY; CDR2 reads SMNVEV (reference sequence). CDR3 size: 13 residues. In DNA form, the CDR3 reads TGTGCCAGCATTCCGGGACAGGGGATGAGCTACACCTTC. It encodes CASIPGQGMSYTF.

The sample holds one count of this clone. This sequence joins TRBV7-9 and TRBJ2-3, with D perhaps TRBD1 (5 bases). The germline V and J ends were trimmed by 3 bases and 6 bases, with 10 bases remaining between them. Germline V gene lookup returns CDR1 SEHNR and CDR2 FQNEAQ (reference sequence). The CDR3 sequence is 13 residues long. The chain's CDR3 is CASSLTVSDTQYF. The CDR3 DNA reads as TGTGCCAGCAGCTTGACAGTATCGGATACGCAGTATTTT.

This rearrangement joins TRBV30 to TRBJ2-5; a possible D gene is TRBD2 (5 bases). V lost 2 bases and J lost 4, with 14 bases in between. CDR3 length equals 14 residues. Germline assignment: CDR1 GTSNPN and CDR2 SVGIG (reference sequence). CDR3 loop: CAWSIGGGGETQYF. The CDR3, as DNA: TGTGCCTGGAGTATCGGAGGCGGTGGAGAGACCCAGTACTTC.

The V call is TRBV19, the J call TRBJ2-1; 9 bases fit TRBD2. Trimming at V came to 3 bases and at J to 2 bases, leaving 14 bases not matched to a gene. The V gene's germline CDR1 is LNHDA and CDR2 SQIVND (reference sequence). The CDR3 consists of 19 residues. CDR3 DNA: TGTGCCAGTAGTATTTTCTTGTACCAGCGGGGGGCGGCCTACAATGAGCAGTTCTTC. This encodes CASSIFLYQRGAAYNEQFF.

This clone is a singleton in its sample. This chain uses TRBV4-2 with TRBJ2-2; tentative D call: TRBD1 (6 bases). The V gene's germline CDR1 is LGHNA and CDR2 YNFKEQ. The V end was cut by 4 bases, the J end by 3 bases, with 9 bases between. The CDR3 is 14 amino acids. In nucleotides, the CDR3 is TGTGCCAGCAGCCGAGGACAGTACACCGGGGAGCTGTTTTTT. Its protein product is CASSRGQYTGELFF.

This chain joins TRBV6-5 and TRBJ2-1; no clear D gene. Germline-derived CDR1 and CDR2 are MNHEY and SVGAGI. The CDR3 extends over 14 amino acids. V was cut by 3 bases and J by 5 bases, with 11 bases left in between. CDR3 loop: CASSYGRSNNEQFF. The CDR3 DNA sequence: TGTGCCAGCAGTTATGGGCGCTCTAACAATGAGCAGTTCTTC.

V usage is TRBV28 and J usage is TRBJ2-6; D perhaps matches TRBD1 (5 bases). Trimming shortened V by 8 bases and J by 0 bases, and 14 bases separated the two germline ends. This CDR3 has 16 amino acids. The germline gives CDR1 MDHEN, CDR2 SYDVKM. The CDR3 sequence: CASLRGDISGANVLTF. CDR3 bases: TGTGCCAGCCTAAGGGGCGATATCTCTGGGGCCAACGTCCTGACTTTC.

The chain combines TRBV10-3 with TRBJ1-5, with unresolved D. The germline V gene has CDR1 ENHRY and CDR2 SYGVKD. The CDR3 is made up of 14 amino acids. The V and J ends lost 0 bases and 5 bases respectively, with 8 bases between them. Here the CDR3 reads CAISESSPDQPQHF. Here the CDR3 DNA reads TGTGCCATCAGTGAGTCCAGTCCCGATCAGCCCCAGCATTTT.

This chain connects TRBV28 to TRBJ1-6; no definite D call. V lost 4 bases, J lost 10 bases, and 8 bases lay in between. The germline CDR1 and CDR2 sequences are MDHEN and SYDVKM. The CDR3 length is 12 residues. Here the CDR3 reads CASSSRGSPLHF. The CDR3, as DNA: TGTGCCAGCAGTTCCCGTGGGTCACCCCTCCACTTT.

This sequence joins TRBV18 and TRBJ1-3; D uncertain. The CDR3 is 15 amino acids. From germline, CDR1 is KGHSH and CDR2 LQKENI. V shed 3 bases and J shed 0 bases, with 9 bases lying between them. Written as DNA, the CDR3 is TGTGCCAGCTCACCCGGGGATGGCTCTGGAAACACCATATATTTT. It encodes CASSPGDGSGNTIYF.